The clone carrying this T cell receptor beta chain was detected a few times. These data are taken from a study of blood T cell repertoires in COVID-19. Turning to the study itself: Sites across the United States, Italy and Spain contributed samples from acute and convalescent COVID-19. The analysed material was cDNA or gDNA that came from T cells, B-cell-depleted T cells, or PBMCs.

Per the germline V gene, CDR1 is GTSNPN and CDR2 is SVGIG (reference sequence). The CDR3 runs 13 residues. V shed 0 bases, J shed 4 bases, and the junction held 2 bases outside the gene matches. How the authors handled the data: Amplified reference gene primers provided the basis for estimating nucleated cell counts. The table came from immunoSEQ multiplex PCR; TCRdb's copy has only in-frame clones and leaves some out. That table is the source of V, J and clone size, and D and trimming were worked out from the DNA. The profile shows 95,000 to 110,000 clones, approximately 89% of them singletons. The chain uses TRBV30 and TRBJ1-1; 7 bases align to TRBD1. The sequence was collected from a woman at least 80 years old in a cohort sampled during active COVID-19. The sequenced sample consisted of peripheral blood. Written as DNA, the CDR3 is TGTGCCTGGAGTGTACAGGGGTTCACTGAAGCTTTCTTT. Amino acid sequence: CAWSVQGFTEAFF. Together with reference TRBV30 and TRBJ1-1, the CDR3 gives the full variable domain: SQTIHQWPATLVQPVGSPLSLECTVEGTSNPNLYWYRQAAGRGLQLLFYSVGIGQISSEVPQNLSASRPQDRQFILSSKKLLLSDSGFYLCAWSVQGFTEAFFGQGTRLTVV.